These 13 T cell receptor beta chains originate from one sample sequenced in a study of blood T cell repertoires in COVID-19. Clones were sequenced by immunoSEQ multiplex PCR, and TCRdb holds only the in-frame ones, with some missing. This table has roughly 35,000 clones, about 85% appearing once. The sample comprised peripheral blood. These receptors were collected from a man between 65 and 85 years old with acute or convalescent COVID-19.

The V call is TRBV18, the J call TRBJ2-2; possibly TRBD2 for D (6 bases). Germline loops: CDR1 KGHSH, CDR2 LQKENI. The CDR3 loop spans 16 amino acids. V was trimmed by 6 bases and J by 3 bases, leaving 17 bases between them. Here the CDR3 reads CASSLNPTGDTGELFF. The CDR3 DNA follows: TGTGCCAGCTCCCTCAATCCCACGGGGGACACCGGGGAGCTGTTTTTT.

The chain is built from TRBV5-1 and TRBJ2-2; D is possibly TRBD1 (5 bases). The length of the CDR3 is 13 residues. Germline assignment: CDR1 SGHRS and CDR2 YFSETQ. The V and J ends lost 4 bases and 3 bases respectively, with 7 bases between them. The CDR3 bases are TGCGCCAGCAGCCCGACAGACACCGGGGAGCTGTTTTTT. Its protein product is CASSPTDTGELFF. Full variable domain (outside the CDR3, taken from reference TRBV5-1 and TRBJ2-2): KAGVTQTPRYLIKTRGQQVTLSCSPISGHRSVSWYQQTPGQGLQFLFEYFSETQRNKGNFPGRFSGRQFSNSRSEMNVSTLELGDSALYLCASSPTDTGELFFGEGSRLTVL.

This clone was counted once. The V gene is TRBV24-1, the J gene TRBJ1-5; 8 bases fit TRBD1. The CDR3 consists of 16 residues. V was pared by 4 bases and J by 3 bases, with 7 bases of the junction left unmatched. Germline-derived CDR1 and CDR2 are KGHDR and SFDVKD. The DNA for the CDR3 is TGTGCCACCAGTGAATCCGGACAGGGTAACAATCAGCCCCAGCATTTT. Its translation is CATSESGQGNNQPQHF.

The chain has TRBV5-1 and TRBJ2-7; TRBD2 agrees at 7 bases. CDR1 and CDR2 (germline): SGHRS, YFSETQ. The CDR3 consists of 18 residues. V trimming: 0 bases; J trimming: 1 base; junction bases outside the gene matches: 13. CDR3 region: CASSLGGLVLQKSYEQYF. The CDR3 region has the DNA TGCGCCAGCAGCTTGGGAGGACTAGTACTTCAAAAGTCCTACGAGCAGTACTTC.

The J gene is TRBJ2-2, the V gene TRBV6-5; no definite D call. Between the trimmed V and J ends, which lost 10 bases and 4 bases, there was a span of 7 bases. CDR1 MNHEY and CDR2 SVGAGI come from the germline V gene. CDR3 length: 11 residues. CDR3 loop: CATGFTGELFF. CDR3 nucleotides: TGTGCCACCGGGTTCACCGGGGAGCTGTTTTTT.

The CDR3, as DNA: TGTGCCACCAGTGATAAGACTAGCGGGAGACCAGATACGCAGTATTTT. Its protein is CATSDKTSGRPDTQYF. The chain carries TRBV24-1 and TRBJ2-3, with 12 positions matching TRBD2. Per germline, CDR1 KGHDR and CDR2 SFDVKD. Germline trimming cut 3 bases from V and 4 bases from J; bases unmatched to any gene: 4. The length of the CDR3 is 16 residues.

This chain connects TRBV28 to TRBJ2-1; D gene uncertain. CDR1 is MDHEN, CDR2 SYDVKM, per germline. CDR3 length: 13 residues. V shed 3 bases and J shed 6 bases, with 9 bases lying between them. The CDR3 bases are TGTGCCAGCAGTTTCGAGGCCCTCAATGAGCAGTTCTTC. It encodes CASSFEALNEQFF.

This clone is labeled as medium-sized. The chain joins TRBV12-5 to TRBJ2-5, with TRBD1 as a possible D gene (5 bases). V shed 7 bases and J shed 3 bases, with 15 bases lying between them. The CDR3 length is 14 residues. Germline assignment: CDR1 LGHNT and CDR2 FRNRAP. The CDR3 loop reads CASAQAQGKETQYF. The CDR3 DNA sequence: TGTGCTAGTGCCCAGGCGCAGGGTAAAGAGACCCAGTACTTC. Drawing the rest from reference TRBV12-5 and TRBJ2-5, the complete variable domain is DARVTQTPRHKVTEMGQEVTMRCQPILGHNTVFWYRQTMMQGLELLAYFRNRAPLDDSGMPKDRFSAEMPDATLATLKIQPSEPRDSAVYFCASAQAQGKETQYFGPGTRLLVL.

This chain joins TRBV10-3 and TRBJ1-4; D is undetermined. Germline CDR1 ENHRY, CDR2 SYGVKD. CDR3 length: 12 amino acids. The germline V and J ends were trimmed by 3 bases and 8 bases, with 7 bases remaining between them. The CDR3 nucleotides are TGTGCCATCAGTGAAACGGGAGAAAAACTGTTTTTT. Residues: CAISETGEKLFF.

V and J are TRBV11-2 and TRBJ2-3; 10 bases align to TRBD2. Germline CDR1 reads SGHAT; CDR2 reads FQNNGV. J lost 5 bases, V lost 3 bases, and 8 bases had no gene match. This CDR3 contains 16 residues. The CDR3 protein is CASSLGLATRVDTQYF. Here the CDR3 DNA reads TGTGCCAGCAGCTTGGGACTAGCGACCCGGGTAGATACGCAGTATTTT. Full variable domain (outside the CDR3, taken from reference TRBV11-2 and TRBJ2-3): EAGVAQSPRYKIIEKRQSVAFWCNPISGHATLYWYQQILGQGPKLLIQFQNNGVVDDSQLPKDRFSAERLKGVDSTLKIQPAKLEDSAVYLCASSLGLATRVDTQYFGPGTRLTVL.

V is TRBV7-9 and J is TRBJ1-5, with D uncertain. Trimming removed 2 bases from V and 2 bases from J, with 7 bases in between. CDR3 length: 14 amino acids. Looked up from germline, CDR1 is SEHNR and CDR2 is FQNEAQ (reference sequence). The chain's CDR3 is CASSLSGGNQPQHF. The CDR3 DNA reads TGTGCCAGCAGCTTATCGGGAGGCAATCAGCCCCAGCATTTT.

V and J are TRBV10-3 and TRBJ1-2; no clear D gene. The CDR3 runs 14 residues. The germline V gene has CDR1 ENHRY and CDR2 SYGVKD. Trimming stripped 7 bases from V and 8 bases from J, with 20 bases between. Here the CDR3 reads CAITPGEGGWGYTF. The CDR3 DNA reads TGTGCCATCACCCCCGGCGAGGGCGGTTGGGGCTACACCTTC.

This clone was counted once. The rearrangement links TRBV7-2 to TRBJ2-7; 9 nucleotides align to TRBD1. Germline V gives CDR1 SGHTA, CDR2 FQGNSA. Germline trimming cut 5 bases from V and 4 bases from J; bases unmatched to any gene: 6. CDR3 length equals 14 residues. CDR3 coding DNA: TGTGCCAGCAGCCCGTCGGGACAGGGATACGAGCAGTACTTC. The encoded protein is CASSPSGQGYEQYF.